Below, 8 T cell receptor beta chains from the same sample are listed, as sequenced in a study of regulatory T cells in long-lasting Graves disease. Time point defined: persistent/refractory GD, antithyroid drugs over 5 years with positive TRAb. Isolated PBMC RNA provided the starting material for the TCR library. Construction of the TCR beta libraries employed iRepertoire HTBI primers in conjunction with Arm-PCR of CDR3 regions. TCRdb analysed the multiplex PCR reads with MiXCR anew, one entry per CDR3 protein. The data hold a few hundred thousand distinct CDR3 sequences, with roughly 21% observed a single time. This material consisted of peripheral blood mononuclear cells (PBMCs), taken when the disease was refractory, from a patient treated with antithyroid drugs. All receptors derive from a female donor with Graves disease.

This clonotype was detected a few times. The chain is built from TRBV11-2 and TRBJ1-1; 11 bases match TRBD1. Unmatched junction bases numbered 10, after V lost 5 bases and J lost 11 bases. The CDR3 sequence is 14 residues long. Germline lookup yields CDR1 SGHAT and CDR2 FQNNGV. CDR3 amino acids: CASSPGQGEGSAFF. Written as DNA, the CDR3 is TGTGCCAGCAGCCCGGGACAGGGGGAAGGTTCGGCTTTCTTT.

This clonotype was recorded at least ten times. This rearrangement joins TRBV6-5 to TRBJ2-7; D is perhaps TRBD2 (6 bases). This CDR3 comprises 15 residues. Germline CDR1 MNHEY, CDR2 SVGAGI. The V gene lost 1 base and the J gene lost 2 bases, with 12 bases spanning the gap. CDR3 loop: CASSYWGVTTYEQYF. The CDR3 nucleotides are TGTGCCAGCAGTTACTGGGGGGTCACGACCTACGAGCAGTACTTC.

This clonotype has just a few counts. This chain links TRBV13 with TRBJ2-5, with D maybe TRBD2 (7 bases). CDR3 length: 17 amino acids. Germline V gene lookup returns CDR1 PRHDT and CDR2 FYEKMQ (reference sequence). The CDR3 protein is CPPGGTTGPRGQETQYF. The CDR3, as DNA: TGTCCCCCGGGGGGCACCACGGGACCGAGGGGGCAAGAGACCCAGTACTTC.

CDR3 DNA sequence: TGTGCCAGCAGCACTCGGACTAGCGGGGGGATGGATGAGCAGTTCTTC. This translates into CASSTRTSGGMDEQFF. The V and J genes are TRBV7-2 and TRBJ2-1; 14 nucleotides match TRBD2. The ends lost 5 bases at V and 8 bases at J; junction bases unmatched: 8. CDR1 and CDR2 from the germline V gene are SGHTA and FQGNSA. This CDR3 is built from 16 residues.

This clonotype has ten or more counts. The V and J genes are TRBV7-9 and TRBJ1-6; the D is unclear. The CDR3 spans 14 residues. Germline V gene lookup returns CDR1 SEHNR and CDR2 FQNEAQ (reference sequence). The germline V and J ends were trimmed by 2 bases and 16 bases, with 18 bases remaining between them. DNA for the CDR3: TGTGCCAGCAGCTTAACCGATAGGGATCAGGAACTCCACTTT. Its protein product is CASSLTDRDQELHF. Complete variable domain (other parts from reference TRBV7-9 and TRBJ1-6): DTGVSQNPRHKITKRGQNVTFRCDPISEHNRLYWYRQTLGQGPEFLTYFQNEAQLEKSRLLSDRFSAERPKGSFSTLEIQRTEQGDSAMYLCASSLTDRDQELHFGNGTRLTVT.

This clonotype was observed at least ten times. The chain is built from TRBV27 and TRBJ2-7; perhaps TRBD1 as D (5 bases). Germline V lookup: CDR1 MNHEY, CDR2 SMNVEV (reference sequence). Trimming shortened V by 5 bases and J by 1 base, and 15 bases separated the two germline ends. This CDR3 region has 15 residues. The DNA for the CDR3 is TGTGCCAGCAGTCATGACAGAGGAGTGTCCTACGAGCAGTACTTC. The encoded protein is CASSHDRGVSYEQYF.

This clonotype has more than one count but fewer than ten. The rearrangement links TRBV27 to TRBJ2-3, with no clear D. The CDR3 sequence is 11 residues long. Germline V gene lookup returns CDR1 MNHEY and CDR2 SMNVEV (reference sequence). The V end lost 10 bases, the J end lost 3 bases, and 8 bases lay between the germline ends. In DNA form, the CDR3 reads TGTGCCACTACTTATACAGATACGCAGTATTTT. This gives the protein CATTYTDTQYF.

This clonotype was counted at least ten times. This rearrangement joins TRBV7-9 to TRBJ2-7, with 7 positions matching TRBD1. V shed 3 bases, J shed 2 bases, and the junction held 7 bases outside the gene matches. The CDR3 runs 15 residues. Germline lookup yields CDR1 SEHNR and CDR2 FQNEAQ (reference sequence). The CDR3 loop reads CASSLEFGTAYEQYF. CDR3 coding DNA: TGTGCCAGCAGCTTGGAGTTCGGGACAGCCTACGAGCAGTACTTC. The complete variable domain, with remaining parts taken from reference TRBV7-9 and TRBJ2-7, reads DTGVSQNPRHKITKRGQNVTFRCDPISEHNRLYWYRQTLGQGPEFLTYFQNEAQLEKSRLLSDRFSAERPKGSFSTLEIQRTEQGDSAMYLCASSLEFGTAYEQYFGPGTRLTVT.